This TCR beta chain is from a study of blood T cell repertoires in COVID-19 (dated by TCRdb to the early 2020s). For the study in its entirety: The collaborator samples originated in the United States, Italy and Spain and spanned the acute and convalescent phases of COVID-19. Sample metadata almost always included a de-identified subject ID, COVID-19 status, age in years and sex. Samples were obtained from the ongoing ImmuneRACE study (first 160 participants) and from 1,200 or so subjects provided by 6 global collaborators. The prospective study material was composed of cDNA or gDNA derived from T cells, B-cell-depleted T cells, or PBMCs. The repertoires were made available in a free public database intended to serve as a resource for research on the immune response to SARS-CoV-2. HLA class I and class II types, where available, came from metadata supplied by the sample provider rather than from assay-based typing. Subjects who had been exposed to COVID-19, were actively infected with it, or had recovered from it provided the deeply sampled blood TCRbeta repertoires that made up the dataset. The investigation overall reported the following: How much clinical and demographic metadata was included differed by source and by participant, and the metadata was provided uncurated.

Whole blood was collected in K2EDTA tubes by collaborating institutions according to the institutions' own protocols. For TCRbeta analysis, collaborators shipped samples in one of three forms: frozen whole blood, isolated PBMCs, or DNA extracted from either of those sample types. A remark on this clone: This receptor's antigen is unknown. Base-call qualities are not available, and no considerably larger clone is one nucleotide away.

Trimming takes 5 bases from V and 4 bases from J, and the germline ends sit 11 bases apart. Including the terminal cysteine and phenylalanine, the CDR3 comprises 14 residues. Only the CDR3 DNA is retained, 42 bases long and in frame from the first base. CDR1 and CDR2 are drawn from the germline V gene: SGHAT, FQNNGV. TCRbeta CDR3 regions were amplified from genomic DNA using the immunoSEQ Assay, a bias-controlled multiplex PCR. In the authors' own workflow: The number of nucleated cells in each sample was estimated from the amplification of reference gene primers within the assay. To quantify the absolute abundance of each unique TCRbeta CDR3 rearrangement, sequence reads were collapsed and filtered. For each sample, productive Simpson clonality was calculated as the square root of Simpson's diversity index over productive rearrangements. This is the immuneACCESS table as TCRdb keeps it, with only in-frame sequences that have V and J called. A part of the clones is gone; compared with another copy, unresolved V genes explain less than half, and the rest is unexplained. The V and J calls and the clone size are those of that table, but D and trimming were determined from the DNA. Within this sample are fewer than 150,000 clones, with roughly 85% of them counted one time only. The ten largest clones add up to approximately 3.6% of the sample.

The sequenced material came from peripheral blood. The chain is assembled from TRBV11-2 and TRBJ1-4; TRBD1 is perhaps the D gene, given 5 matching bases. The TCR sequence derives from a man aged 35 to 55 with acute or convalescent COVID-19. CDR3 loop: CASSPLTVNEKLFF. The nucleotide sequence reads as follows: TGTGCCAGCAGCCCTTTGACAGTTAATGAAAAACTGTTTTTT.